The rows below give T cell receptor beta chains drawn from one sample of a study of T cell changes during pregnancy in multiple sclerosis. Libraries were prepared by immunoSEQ multiplex PCR; TCRdb keeps only in-frame clonotypes and omits some of them. The sample lists some 74,000 clones, roughly 92% occurring once. The source material was peripheral blood, sampled after pregnancy. Receptors originate from a female donor in good health, enrolled as a control in a pregnancy study. The CDR3 runs from the conserved cysteine through the conserved F or W. Fields, in order: clone size, D gene, CDR3 length, J gene, V gene, CDR3 protein, CDR3 DNA. D genes are given only for firm matches. Clone size is not always given. Where it is, it says once, few, many or a class for expanded clones.

.,TRBD1,14,TRBJ1-2,TRBV7-6,CASSTPGQGNGYTF,TGTGCCAGCAGCACACCGGGACAGGGGAATGGCTACACCTTC
.,.,14,TRBJ1-1,TRBV21-1,CASSKIPQGTEAFF,TGTGCCAGCAGCAAGATCCCACAGGGGACTGAAGCTTTCTTT
once,TRBD1,15,TRBJ1-5,TRBV30,CACGPGTGGNQPQHF,TGTGCCTGTGGCCCGGGGACAGGGGGAAATCAGCCCCAGCATTTT
.,TRBD2,14,TRBJ2-1,TRBV28,CASTLAGGRNEQFF,TGTGCCAGCACTCTAGCGGGAGGGCGTAATGAGCAGTTCTTC
.,.,14,TRBJ1-6,TRBV29-1,CSVEEGGRGSPLHF,TGCAGCGTTGAAGAAGGAGGTCGTGGGTCACCCCTCCACTTT
.,TRBD1,14,TRBJ2-7,TRBV6-1,CASKLRDRSYEQYF,TGTGCCAGCAAGCTTAGGGACAGATCCTACGAGCAGTACTTC
.,.,13,TRBJ2-3,TRBV7-9,CASRRTSTDTQYF,TGTGCCAGCAGAAGGACTAGCACAGATACGCAGTATTTT
.,.,11,TRBJ1-1,TRBV5-6,CASSSYTEAFF,TGTGCCAGCAGCTCTTACACTGAAGCTTTCTTT
many,.,17,TRBJ1-1,TRBV28,CAPLAGRPSLGDTEAFF,TGTGCCCCCCTCGCCGGACGTCCCTCTCTCGGGGACACTGAAGCTTTCTTT
.,.,14,TRBJ2-7,TRBV5-6,CASSPMTAPYEQYF,TGTGCCAGCAGCCCTATGACTGCTCCCTACGAGCAGTACTTC
.,TRBD1,14,TRBJ2-7,TRBV15,CATTTRTGVGEQYF,TGTGCCACCACTACGCGGACAGGGGTAGGGGAGCAGTACTTC
.,.,15,TRBJ1-2,TRBV18,CASSPPSGVYNGYTF,TGTGCCAGCTCACCACCTTCAGGGGTATACAATGGCTACACCTTC
once,TRBD1,15,TRBJ2-4,TRBV28,CASTPGPGGQDIQYF,TGTGCCAGCACCCCAGGGCCAGGGGGCCAGGACATTCAGTACTTC
.,.,13,TRBJ1-2,TRBV11-3,CASSLGGGSGYTF,TGTGCCAGCAGCTTAGGCGGGGGCTCTGGCTACACCTTC
once,TRBD1,16,TRBJ2-5,TRBV6-1,CASSELRTGGEGTQYF,TGTGCCAGCAGTGAGCTGCGGACAGGGGGCGAAGGGACCCAGTACTTC
.,TRBD1,15,TRBJ1-2,TRBV19,CASSIDLNRGQGYTF,TGTGCCAGTAGTATAGATCTCAACAGGGGGCAAGGCTACACCTTC
.,TRBD1,18,TRBJ2-7,TRBV6-4,CASIPGGTGGTSRYEQYF,TGTGCCAGCATCCCAGGGGGGACAGGGGGGACCTCTAGGTACGAGCAGTACTTC
few,.,14,TRBJ1-1,TRBV5-1,CASSLVGGNTEAFF,TGCGCCAGCAGCTTGGTGGGGGGGAACACTGAAGCTTTCTTT
.,.,13,TRBJ1-2,TRBV7-2,CASSDGQNYGYTF,TGTGCCAGCAGTGATGGACAAAACTATGGCTACACCTTC
.,.,13,TRBJ2-2,TRBV27,CASSLGGSGELFF,TGTGCCAGCAGTTTAGGGGGGTCCGGGGAGCTGTTTTTT
once,TRBD2,14,TRBJ2-7,TRBV9,CASSSWGGPYEQYF,TGTGCCAGCAGCTCATGGGGGGGTCCCTACGAGCAGTACTTC
.,TRBD1,12,TRBJ1-2,TRBV6-5,CASSTRTGGYTF,TGTGCCAGCAGTACCCGGACAGGGGGCTACACCTTC
.,.,13,TRBJ1-3,TRBV14,CASSQNSGNTIYF,TGTGCCAGCAGCCAAAACAGCGGAAACACCATATATTTT
.,.,17,TRBJ2-5,TRBV10-3,CAIRPSLGSERGETQYF,TGTGCCATCCGTCCGAGTTTAGGGTCCGAGAGGGGGGAGACCCAGTACTTC
.,TRBD2,16,TRBJ2-1,TRBV5-1,CASSLDGSSGSWEQFF,TGCGCCAGCAGCTTGGATGGGTCTAGCGGAAGCTGGGAGCAGTTCTTC
.,TRBD2,16,TRBJ2-3,TRBV5-1,CASSPRTSGNTDTQYF,TGCGCCAGCAGCCCCCGGACTAGCGGCAACACAGATACGCAGTATTTT
.,TRBD1,15,TRBJ1-3,TRBV2,CASRDHRGAGNTIYF,TGTGCCAGCAGAGACCACAGGGGAGCAGGAAACACCATATATTTT
.,.,14,TRBJ2-1,TRBV19,CASSVRGTYNEQFF,TGTGCCAGTAGTGTTAGGGGGACGTACAATGAGCAGTTCTTC
.,.,14,TRBJ1-5,TRBV30,CAWSVAGVNQPQHF,TGTGCCTGGAGTGTAGCGGGGGTCAATCAGCCCCAGCATTTT
.,TRBD1,15,TRBJ1-1,TRBV5-4,CASSSGQALNTEAFF,TGTGCCAGCAGCTCCGGACAGGCCCTAAACACTGAAGCTTTCTTT
.,.,15,TRBJ2-2,TRBV4-3,CASSQDEGAPGELFF,TGCGCCAGCAGCCAAGATGAGGGCGCCCCCGGGGAGCTGTTTTTT
.,.,16,TRBJ2-7,TRBV21-1,CASSKGGSRWVHEQYF,TGTGCCAGCAGCAAAGGAGGGAGCAGGTGGGTCCACGAGCAGTACTTC
.,.,12,TRBJ1-2,TRBV10-3,CATTGFSYGYTF,TGTGCCACAACAGGGTTCTCCTATGGCTACACCTTC
.,.,14,TRBJ2-5,TRBV5-1,CASSLGPFEETQYF,TGCGCCAGCAGCTTGGGCCCCTTCGAGGAGACCCAGTACTTC
.,TRBD2,15,TRBJ2-1,TRBV28,CASSRSGSPTNEQFF,TGTGCCAGCAGTCGCAGCGGGAGTCCCACCAATGAGCAGTTCTTC
once,.,16,TRBJ2-6,TRBV28,CASSFLGESGANVLTF,TGTGCCAGCAGTTTCCTCGGGGAGTCTGGGGCCAACGTCCTGACTTTC
.,TRBD1,17,TRBJ2-3,TRBV11-2,CASSLDLGTGGANTQYF,TGTGCCAGCAGCTTAGATCTTGGGACAGGGGGCGCAAATACGCAGTATTTT
.,TRBD1,15,TRBJ2-7,TRBV2,CASRKPWGQNYEQYF,TGTGCCAGCAGGAAACCCTGGGGACAGAACTACGAGCAGTACTTC
.,TRBD1,15,TRBJ2-2,TRBV7-3,CASSPGQGVTGELFF,TGTGCCAGCAGCCCCGGACAGGGGGTCACCGGGGAGCTGTTTTTT
.,.,13,TRBJ2-5,TRBV5-1,CASSMGGGETQYF,TGCGCCAGCTCCATGGGCGGGGGCGAGACCCAGTACTTC
.,TRBD2,16,TRBJ2-1,TRBV28,CASRPPGGVPYNEQFF,TGTGCCAGCAGACCGCCTGGGGGGGTACCCTACAATGAGCAGTTCTTC
once,.,15,TRBJ2-1,TRBV5-4,CASSLGLRGVNEQFF,TGTGCCAGCAGCTTGGGACTTCGTGGAGTGAATGAGCAGTTCTTC
.,.,15,TRBJ2-4,TRBV28,CASSRGHLAKNIQYF,TGTGCCAGCAGCAGGGGACACCTAGCCAAAAACATTCAGTACTTC
.,TRBD1,15,TRBJ1-1,TRBV19,CASSRQGARSTEAFF,TGTGCCAGTAGTAGACAGGGGGCGCGAAGCACTGAAGCTTTCTTT
.,.,14,TRBJ1-1,TRBV30,CAWSGEGWNTEAFF,TGTGCCTGGAGTGGGGAGGGGTGGAACACTGAAGCTTTCTTT
.,.,13,TRBJ2-6,TRBV9,CASSVLGANVLTF,TGTGCCAGCAGCGTACTTGGGGCCAACGTCCTGACTTTC
.,.,15,TRBJ1-5,TRBV4-2,CASSQDRAGDQPQHF,TGTGCCAGCAGCCAAGATAGGGCGGGAGATCAGCCCCAGCATTTT
.,.,13,TRBJ2-3,TRBV29-1,CSVEGTTKDTQYF,TGCAGCGTTGAAGGGACAACGAAAGATACGCAGTATTTT
.,.,16,TRBJ1-4,TRBV28,CASSFGLTGVNEKLFF,TGTGCCAGCAGTTTCGGACTTACCGGGGTTAATGAAAAACTGTTTTTT
.,TRBD2,15,TRBJ2-1,TRBV5-4,CASSLGLAGDGEQFF,TGTGCCAGCAGCTTGGGACTAGCGGGTGACGGTGAGCAGTTCTTC
.,.,14,TRBJ2-3,TRBV19,CASSYGVPQDTQYF,TGTGCCAGTAGTTACGGGGTCCCCCAAGATACGCAGTATTTT
few,.,12,TRBJ1-1,TRBV7-3,CASSLTGGEAFF,TGTGCCAGCAGCTTAACAGGGGGTGAAGCTTTCTTT
.,.,17,TRBJ2-1,TRBV15,CATSTQSRGFSYNEQFF,TGTGCCACCAGCACCCAGTCCAGGGGCTTCTCCTACAATGAGCAGTTCTTC
.,.,15,TRBJ2-1,TRBV7-9,CASSSVRGRGNEQFF,TGTGCCAGCAGTTCGGTCCGAGGCCGAGGCAATGAGCAGTTCTTC